This passage covers 8 T cell receptor beta chains from one sample sequenced in a study of blood T cell repertoires in COVID-19. Clones were sequenced by immunoSEQ multiplex PCR, and TCRdb holds only the in-frame ones, with some missing. The data contain approximately 390,000 clones, approximately 90% of them singletons. The sequenced sample was PBMCs or T cells enriched from blood (not recorded which). The origin of the receptors is a woman between 45 and 65 years old who had recovered from COVID-19.

CDR3 sequence (DNA): TGTGCCAGCAGCGTAGGTGGGGGCTGGGGAGATACGCAGTATTTT. This gives the protein CASSVGGGWGDTQYF. The V and J genes are TRBV9 and TRBJ2-3; maybe TRBD1 (6 bases). The CDR3 has 15 residues. V was shortened by 0 bases and J by 5 bases, with 13 bases between the two germline ends. Germline values: CDR1 SGDLS, CDR2 YYNGEE. The entire variable domain, with the rest obtained from reference TRBV9 and TRBJ2-3, is as follows: DSGVTQTPKHLITATGQRVTLRCSPRSGDLSVYWYQQSLDQGLQFLIQYYNGEERAKGNILERFSAQQFPDLHSELNLSSLELGDSALYFCASSVGGGWGDTQYFGPGTRLTVL.

V is TRBV7-6 and J is TRBJ2-3; 11 nucleotides match TRBD2. This CDR3 has 16 amino acids. Trimming removed 4 bases from V and 0 bases from J; junction bases left unmatched: 3. Germline assignment: CDR1 SGHVS and CDR2 FNYEAQ. CDR3 protein: CASSSLAGASTDTQYF. The CDR3 DNA reads TGTGCCAGCAGCTCACTAGCGGGGGCCAGCACAGATACGCAGTATTTT. The whole variable domain, remainder taken from reference TRBV7-6 and TRBJ2-3, is GAGVSQSPRYKVTKRGQDVALRCDPISGHVSLYWYRQALGQGPEFLTYFNYEAQQDKSGLPNDRFSAERPEGSISTLTIQRTEQRDSAMYRCASSSLAGASTDTQYFGPGTRLTVL.

The chain combines TRBV4-3 with TRBJ1-4; D is ambiguous. The V end was cut by 1 base, the J end by 8 bases, with 11 bases between. Germline lookup yields CDR1 LGHNA and CDR2 YSLEER. CDR3 length: 14 residues. Here the CDR3 DNA reads TGCGCCAGCAGCCAAGGAGGGCGGGGAGAAAAACTGTTTTTT. Its translation: CASSQGGRGEKLFF.

This chain uses TRBV11-1 with TRBJ2-1, with TRBD1 matching over 8 bases. Trimming took 3 bases from V and 4 from J; bases not matched to a gene: 5. The CDR3 contains 15 residues. From germline, CDR1 is SGHAT and CDR2 FQDESV (reference sequence). The CDR3 loop reads CASSLSGQGYNEQFF. The CDR3 nucleotides read TGTGCCAGCAGCTTGTCTGGACAGGGTTACAATGAGCAGTTCTTC.

V and J are TRBV4-1 and TRBJ2-7; the D is unclear. This CDR3 comprises 14 residues. Trimming cost V 3 bases and J 1 base, with 10 bases left between them. Germline V lookup: CDR1 MGHRA, CDR2 YSYEKL. The CDR3 is CASSHPLRSYEQYF. CDR3 coding DNA: TGCGCCAGCAGCCATCCCCTGCGGTCCTACGAGCAGTACTTC.

The genes are TRBV5-1 and TRBJ2-1; D is undetermined. With 0 bases removed from V and 6 bases from J, the gap between germline ends came to 7 bases. CDR3 size: 13 residues. Germline-derived CDR1 and CDR2 are SGHRS and YFSETQ. Here the CDR3 reads CASSLAVANEQFF. The CDR3 DNA sequence: TGCGCCAGCAGCTTGGCAGTGGCCAATGAGCAGTTCTTC.

The chain uses TRBV10-3 and TRBJ1-1; 11 nucleotides line up with TRBD1. The V gene end was trimmed by 10 bases and the J gene end by 0 bases; junction bases not matched to a gene: 4. The CDR3 sequence is 14 residues long. CDR1 is ENHRY and CDR2 is SYGVKD in the germline V gene. Here the CDR3 reads CATRTGGMNTEAFF. In DNA, the CDR3 is TGTGCCACCCGGACAGGGGGCATGAACACTGAAGCTTTCTTT.

The chain is built from TRBV30 and TRBJ1-1, with no clear D. CDR1 GTSNPN and CDR2 SVGIG come from the germline V gene (reference sequence). This CDR3 contains 13 residues. The V and J ends lost 0 bases and 5 bases respectively, with 10 bases between them. CDR3 region: CAWSVVRETEAFF. The CDR3 DNA sequence: TGTGCCTGGAGTGTAGTTCGGGAAACTGAAGCTTTCTTT.